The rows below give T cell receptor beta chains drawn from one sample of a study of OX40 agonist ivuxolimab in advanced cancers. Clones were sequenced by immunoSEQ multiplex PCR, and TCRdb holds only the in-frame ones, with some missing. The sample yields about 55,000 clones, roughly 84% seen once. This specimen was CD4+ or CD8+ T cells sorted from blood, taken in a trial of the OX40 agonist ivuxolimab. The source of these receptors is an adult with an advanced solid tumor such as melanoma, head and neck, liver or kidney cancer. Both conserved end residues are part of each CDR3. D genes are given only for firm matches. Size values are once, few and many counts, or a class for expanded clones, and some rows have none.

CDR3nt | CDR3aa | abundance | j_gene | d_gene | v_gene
TGCGCCAGCGCCCGAGGGGGTGGAGAGACCCAGTACTTC | CASARGGGETQYF | once | TRBJ2-5 | . | TRBV5-1
TGCGCCAGCAGCTTGTGGGTCACTGGGGCCAACGTCCTGACTTTC | CASSLWVTGANVLTF | . | TRBJ2-6 | . | TRBV5-1
TGCGCCAGCAGCTTGGGACTAGCGGAACAAGAGACCCAGTACTTC | CASSLGLAEQETQYF | . | TRBJ2-5 | TRBD2 | TRBV5-1
TGTGCCAGCAGTTACAGGGATGACACTGAAGCTTTCTTT | CASSYRDDTEAFF | . | TRBJ1-1 | . | TRBV6-5
TGTGCCAGCAGGGTCTACAGGCCCTCCTATAATTCACCCCTCCACTTT | CASRVYRPSYNSPLHF | . | TRBJ1-6 | . | TRBV28
TGCGCCAGCAGCCTTCAACCGCGGACTAGCGGGATTGCCTACGAGCAGTACTTC | CASSLQPRTSGIAYEQYF | medium-sized | TRBJ2-7 | TRBD2 | TRBV5-1
TGCGCCAGCCTGATAAGGGGGCCCGGGGAGCTGTTTTTT | CASLIRGPGELFF | . | TRBJ2-2 | TRBD1 | TRBV10-2
TGTGCCAGCAGCTTAAGAGACGGCTCCTACAATGAGCAGTTCTTC | CASSLRDGSYNEQFF | . | TRBJ2-1 | . | TRBV7-3
TGTGCCAGCTCTTTTACAGGGACGGGGCAGCCCCAGCATTTT | CASSFTGTGQPQHF | . | TRBJ1-5 | . | TRBV28
TGCGCCAGCAGCAAGGACAGGGTTCGCAATGAGCAGTTCTTC | CASSKDRVRNEQFF | . | TRBJ2-1 | TRBD1 | TRBV10-2
TGCGCCAGCAGCTGGGGGAACACTGAAGCTTTCTTT | CASSWGNTEAFF | . | TRBJ1-1 | . | TRBV5-1
TGTGCCAGCAGCTTTCCCCCCCGTGGTGAGACCCAGTACTTC | CASSFPPRGETQYF | . | TRBJ2-5 | . | TRBV11-1
TGTGCCAGCAGTTACTCCCCAGCGGGGTGGGATACGCAGTATTTT | CASSYSPAGWDTQYF | once | TRBJ2-3 | TRBD2 | TRBV6-5
TGTGCCAGCAGCGTAGGTTGGGGACAGGTTAATGAAAAACTGTTTTTT | CASSVGWGQVNEKLFF | . | TRBJ1-4 | TRBD1 | TRBV9
TGTGCCAGCAGCCGCGGGGCTTGGATCCCCCCACCGATCTCTGGAAACACCATATATTTT | CASSRGAWIPPPISGNTIYF | . | TRBJ1-3 | . | TRBV21-1
TGTGCCAGCAGCGTAGGGGGAAGCGGGCCATCTCTCCCTTCCACAGATACGCAGTATTTT | CASSVGGSGPSLPSTDTQYF | . | TRBJ2-3 | . | TRBV9
TGTGCCAGTAGTTCTATGACAGGGAGTAGTACTCAGCCCCAGCATTTT | CASSSMTGSSTQPQHF | . | TRBJ1-5 | TRBD1 | TRBV19
TGCGCCAGCACCAGGGGATCGGAAAATTCACCCCTCCACTTT | CASTRGSENSPLHF | . | TRBJ1-6 | . | TRBV5-1
TGTGCCAGCAGCTTCGGGACTAGCGGAGGACGGATAGATACGCAGTATTTT | CASSFGTSGGRIDTQYF | . | TRBJ2-3 | TRBD2 | TRBV7-9
TGTGCCAGCAGCCTAGCAACGAGACAGAGGAACACTGAAGCTTTCTTT | CASSLATRQRNTEAFF | . | TRBJ1-1 | . | TRBV5-8
TGTGCAAAGGGGGCGGGGGAAGAGACCCAGTACTTC | CAKGAGEETQYF | once | TRBJ2-5 | . | TRBV7-7
TGTGCCTGGTCCCCGAGTGGTAACTATGGCTACACCTTC | CAWSPSGNYGYTF | . | TRBJ1-2 | . | TRBV30
TGCGCCAGCAGTGAGGGACAGGTGAACGAGCAGTACTTC | CASSEGQVNEQYF | few | TRBJ2-7 | TRBD1 | TRBV10-1
TGTGCCAGCCTCGCGCGTACCAGGGGCTACACCTTC | CASLARTRGYTF | . | TRBJ1-2 | . | TRBV6-6
TGTGCCAGCAGCCAAGATGAGTCCCAGGGACGGTCGGCTTTCTTT | CASSQDESQGRSAFF | . | TRBJ1-1 | . | TRBV4-2
TGTGCCAGCAGCTTGGGGCGCACAGGGATAGATACGCAGTATTTT | CASSLGRTGIDTQYF | . | TRBJ2-3 | . | TRBV11-3
TGTGCCAGCAGCTTAGAATGGCACAACACAGATACGCAGTATTTT | CASSLEWHNTDTQYF | . | TRBJ2-3 | . | TRBV7-8
TGTGCCAGCAGCGGAACTAGCACAGATACGCAGTATTTT | CASSGTSTDTQYF | . | TRBJ2-3 | . | TRBV9
TGTGCCAGCAGCGTACGGGGGAACTATGGCTACACCTTC | CASSVRGNYGYTF | once | TRBJ1-2 | . | TRBV9
TGTGCCACCAGCAGAGTGGCCCTCGGCTATGGCTACACCTTC | CATSRVALGYGYTF | . | TRBJ1-2 | . | TRBV15
TGTGCCAGCAGGGATCCGGGGACGGAACTCTATGGCTACACCTTC | CASRDPGTELYGYTF | . | TRBJ1-2 | . | TRBV6-1
TGCGCCAGCAGCCAAGAGGGGGGGGGCCGTAGTCAGCCCCAGCATTTT | CASSQEGGGRSQPQHF | . | TRBJ1-5 | . | TRBV4-1
TGCAGCGTCGCCACAGGGGGTAGCAATCAGCCCCAGCATTTT | CSVATGGSNQPQHF | . | TRBJ1-5 | TRBD1 | TRBV29-1
TGTGCCAGCAGTGAGTCACCATCAACTAATGAAAAACTGTTTTTT | CASSESPSTNEKLFF | . | TRBJ1-4 | . | TRBV6-1
TGTGCCAGCTCACCCAGGGGCAGAAATGAAAAACTGTTTTTT | CASSPRGRNEKLFF | . | TRBJ1-4 | . | TRBV18
TGTGCCAGCAGCCTCGACAGGTTAAATCGGAACACTGAAGCTTTCTTT | CASSLDRLNRNTEAFF | . | TRBJ1-1 | . | TRBV7-9
TGTGCCAGCAGCCTCCGGACAGGGGGCGAAAAACTGTTTTTT | CASSLRTGGEKLFF | . | TRBJ1-4 | TRBD1 | TRBV11-2
TGTGCCAGCAGCCCCCTTATGGCTGGAGGCCTAACAGATACGCAGTATTTT | CASSPLMAGGLTDTQYF | . | TRBJ2-3 | . | TRBV4-2
TGTGCCACCAGCAGAGATGGGGAACCCACCGGGGAGCTGTTTTTT | CATSRDGEPTGELFF | . | TRBJ2-2 | . | TRBV15
TGTGCCACCAGCAGAGAGAAGGGCCGGCCGTACTTC | CATSREKGRPYF | . | TRBJ2-5 | . | TRBV15
TGTGCCAGCAGTCCCGGGGGCTCTGGTTGGACCCAGCATTTT | CASSPGGSGWTQHF | . | TRBJ1-5 | . | TRBV2
TGTGCCAGCACGAGTTTTGAGGTAGCTTTCTTT | CASTSFEVAFF | . | TRBJ1-1 | . | TRBV6-1
TGTGCCAGCAGTGAAGCGGTCAGTAAAGCGGGTGAAGCTTTCTTT | CASSEAVSKAGEAFF | . | TRBJ1-1 | . | TRBV6-1
TGCGCCAGCAGCCCGGCCGGAGACCAGCCCCAGCATTTT | CASSPAGDQPQHF | . | TRBJ1-5 | . | TRBV5-1
TGCGCCAGCAGCTGGGTACTAGCGGGAAGGGCAGATACGCAGTATTTT | CASSWVLAGRADTQYF | . | TRBJ2-3 | TRBD2 | TRBV5-1
TGTGCCAGCAGTCCTACGGACAGGTACACTGAAGCTTTCTTT | CASSPTDRYTEAFF | . | TRBJ1-1 | TRBD1 | TRBV28
TGTGCCTGGAGCCGGGGTGTTGGAAACACCATATATTTT | CAWSRGVGNTIYF | . | TRBJ1-3 | . | TRBV30
TGTGCCAGCGGACAGGGGGGTTACAATGAGCAGTTCTTC | CASGQGGYNEQFF | . | TRBJ2-1 | TRBD1 | TRBV6-5
TGTGCCAGCAGACCCGGACAGGGGGAAAATTCACCCCTCCACTTT | CASRPGQGENSPLHF | . | TRBJ1-6 | TRBD1 | TRBV28
TGTGCCAGCAGCCGGACAGGGAGGGATGAAAAACTGTTTTTT | CASSRTGRDEKLFF | . | TRBJ1-4 | TRBD1 | TRBV6-5
TGTGCACGGGACAGACCGCAAAGGAACTATGGCTACACCTTC | CARDRPQRNYGYTF | . | TRBJ1-2 | TRBD1 | TRBV30
TGTGCCAGCTCACCATTGGAAGCCGGGGAGCTGTTTTTT | CASSPLEAGELFF | . | TRBJ2-2 | . | TRBV18